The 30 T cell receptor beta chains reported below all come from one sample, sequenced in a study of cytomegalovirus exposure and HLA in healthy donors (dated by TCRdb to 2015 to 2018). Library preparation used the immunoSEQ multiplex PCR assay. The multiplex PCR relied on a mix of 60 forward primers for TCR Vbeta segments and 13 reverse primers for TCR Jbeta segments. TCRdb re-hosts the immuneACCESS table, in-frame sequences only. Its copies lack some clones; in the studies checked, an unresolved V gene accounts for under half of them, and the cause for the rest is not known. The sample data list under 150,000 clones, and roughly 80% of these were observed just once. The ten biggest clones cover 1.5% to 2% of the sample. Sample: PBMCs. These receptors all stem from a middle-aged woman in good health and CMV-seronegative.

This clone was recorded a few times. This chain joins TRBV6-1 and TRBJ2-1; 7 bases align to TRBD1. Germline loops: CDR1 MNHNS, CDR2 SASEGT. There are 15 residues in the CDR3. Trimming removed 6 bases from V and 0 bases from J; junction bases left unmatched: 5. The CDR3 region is CASSVDRVSYNEQFF. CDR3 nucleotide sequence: TGTGCCAGCAGCGTCGACAGGGTCTCCTACAATGAGCAGTTCTTC.

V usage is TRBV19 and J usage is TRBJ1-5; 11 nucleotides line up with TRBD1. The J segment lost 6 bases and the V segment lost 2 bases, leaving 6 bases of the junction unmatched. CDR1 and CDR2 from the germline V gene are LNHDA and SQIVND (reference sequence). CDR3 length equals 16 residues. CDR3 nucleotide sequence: TGTGCCAGTAGTATACTCGGGACAGGGGGTACTCAGCCCCAGCATTTT. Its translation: CASSILGTGGTQPQHF.

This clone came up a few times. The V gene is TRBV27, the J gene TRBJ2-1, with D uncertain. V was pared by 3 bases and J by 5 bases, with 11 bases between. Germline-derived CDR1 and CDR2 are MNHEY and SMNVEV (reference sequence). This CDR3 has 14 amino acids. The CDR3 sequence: CASSLLGRHNEQFF. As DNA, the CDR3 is TGTGCCAGCAGTTTGTTGGGCCGGCACAATGAGCAGTTCTTC.

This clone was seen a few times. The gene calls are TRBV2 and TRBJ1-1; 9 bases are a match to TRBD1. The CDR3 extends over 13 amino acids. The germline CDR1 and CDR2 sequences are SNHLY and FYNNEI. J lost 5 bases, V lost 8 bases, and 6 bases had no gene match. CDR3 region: CASAQGTGTEAFF. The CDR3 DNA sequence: TGTGCCAGCGCCCAAGGGACAGGGACTGAAGCTTTCTTT.

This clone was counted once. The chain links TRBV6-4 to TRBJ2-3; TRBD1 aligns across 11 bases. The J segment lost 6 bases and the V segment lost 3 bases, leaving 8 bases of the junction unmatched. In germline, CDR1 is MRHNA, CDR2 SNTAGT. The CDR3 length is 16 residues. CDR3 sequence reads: CASSDTGTGGVDTQYF. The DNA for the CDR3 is TGTGCCAGCAGTGATACCGGGACAGGGGGTGTCGATACGCAGTATTTT.

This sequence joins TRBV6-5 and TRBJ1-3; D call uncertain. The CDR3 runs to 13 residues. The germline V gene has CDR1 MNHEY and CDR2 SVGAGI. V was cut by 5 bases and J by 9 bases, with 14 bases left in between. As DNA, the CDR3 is TGTGCCAGCAGTGAAGCAGGTCCCCGCACCATATATTTT. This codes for CASSEAGPRTIYF.

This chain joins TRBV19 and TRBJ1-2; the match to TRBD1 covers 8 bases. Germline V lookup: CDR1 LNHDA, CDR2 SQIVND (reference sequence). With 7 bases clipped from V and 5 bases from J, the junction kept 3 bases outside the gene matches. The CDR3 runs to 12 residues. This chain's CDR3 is CASTDRVYGYTF. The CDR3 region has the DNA TGTGCCAGTACGGACAGGGTTTATGGCTACACCTTC.

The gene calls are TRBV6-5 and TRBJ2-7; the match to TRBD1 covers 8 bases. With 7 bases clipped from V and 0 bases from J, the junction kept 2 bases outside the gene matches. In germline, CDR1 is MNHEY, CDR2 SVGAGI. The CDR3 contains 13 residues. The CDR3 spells CASTDRGSYEQYF. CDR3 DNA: TGTGCCAGCACCGACAGGGGCTCCTACGAGCAGTACTTC.

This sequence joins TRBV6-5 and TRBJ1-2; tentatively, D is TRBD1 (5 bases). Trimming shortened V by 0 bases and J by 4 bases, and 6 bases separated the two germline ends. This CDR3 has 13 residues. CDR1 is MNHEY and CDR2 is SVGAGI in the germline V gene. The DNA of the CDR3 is TGTGCCAGCAGTTACTCGCAGGGCTATGGCTACACCTTC. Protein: CASSYSQGYGYTF.

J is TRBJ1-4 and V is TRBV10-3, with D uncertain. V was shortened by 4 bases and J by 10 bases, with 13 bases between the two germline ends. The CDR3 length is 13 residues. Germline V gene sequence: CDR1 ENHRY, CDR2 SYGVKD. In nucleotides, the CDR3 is TGTGCCATCAGTGGTGGGGTCGGAGGAAAACTGTTTTTT. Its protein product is CAISGGVGGKLFF.

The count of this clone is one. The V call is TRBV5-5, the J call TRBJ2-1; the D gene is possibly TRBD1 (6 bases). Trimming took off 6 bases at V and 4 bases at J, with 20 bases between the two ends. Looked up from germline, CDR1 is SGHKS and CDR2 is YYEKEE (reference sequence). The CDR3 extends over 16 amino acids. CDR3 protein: CASTTSRDNSYNEQFF. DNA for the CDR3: TGTGCCAGCACAACCAGCCGGGACAACAGTTACAATGAGCAGTTCTTC.

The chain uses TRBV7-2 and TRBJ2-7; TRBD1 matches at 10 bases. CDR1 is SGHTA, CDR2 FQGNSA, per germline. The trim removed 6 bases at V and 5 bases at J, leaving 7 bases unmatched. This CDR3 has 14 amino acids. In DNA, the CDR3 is TGTGCCAGCAGACCTAGACAGGGGGCGAACGAGCAGTACTTC. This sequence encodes CASRPRQGANEQYF.

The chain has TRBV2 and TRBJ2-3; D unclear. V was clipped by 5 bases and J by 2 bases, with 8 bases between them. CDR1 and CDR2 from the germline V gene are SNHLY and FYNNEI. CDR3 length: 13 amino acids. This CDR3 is CASSLESTDTQYF. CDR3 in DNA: TGTGCCAGCAGTCTGGAGTCCACAGATACGCAGTATTTT.

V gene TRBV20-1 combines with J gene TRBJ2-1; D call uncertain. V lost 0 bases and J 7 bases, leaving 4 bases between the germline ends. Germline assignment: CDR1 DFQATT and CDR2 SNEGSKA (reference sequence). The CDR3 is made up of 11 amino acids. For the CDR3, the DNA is TGCAGTGCTAGAGATGCGAATGAGCAGTTCTTC. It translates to CSARDANEQFF.

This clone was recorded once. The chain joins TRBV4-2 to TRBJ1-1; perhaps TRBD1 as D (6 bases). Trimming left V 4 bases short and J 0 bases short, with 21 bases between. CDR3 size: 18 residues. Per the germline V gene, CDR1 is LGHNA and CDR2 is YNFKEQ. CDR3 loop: CASSLPGGQGELNTEAFF. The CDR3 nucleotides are TGTGCCAGCAGCCTCCCCGGGGGGCAGGGAGAATTGAACACTGAAGCTTTCTTT.

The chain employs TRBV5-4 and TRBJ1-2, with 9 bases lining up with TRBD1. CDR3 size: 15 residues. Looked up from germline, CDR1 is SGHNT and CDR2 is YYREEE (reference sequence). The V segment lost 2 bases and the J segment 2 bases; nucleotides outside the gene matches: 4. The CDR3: CASSFGQGRNYGYTF. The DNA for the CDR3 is TGTGCCAGCAGCTTCGGACAGGGGCGAAACTATGGCTACACCTTC.

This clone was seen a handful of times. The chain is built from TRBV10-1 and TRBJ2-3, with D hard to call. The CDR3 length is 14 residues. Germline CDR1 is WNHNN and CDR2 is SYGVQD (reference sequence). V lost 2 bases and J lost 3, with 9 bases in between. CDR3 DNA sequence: TGCGCCAGCAGTGAGGGTATGAGGACAGATACGCAGTATTTT. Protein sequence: CASSEGMRTDTQYF.

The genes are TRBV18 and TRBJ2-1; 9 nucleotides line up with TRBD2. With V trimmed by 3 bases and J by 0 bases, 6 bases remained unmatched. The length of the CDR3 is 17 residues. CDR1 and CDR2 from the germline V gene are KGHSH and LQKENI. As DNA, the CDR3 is TGTGCCAGCTCACCCAACCGACTAGCGGTCTCCTACAATGAGCAGTTCTTC. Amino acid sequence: CASSPNRLAVSYNEQFF.

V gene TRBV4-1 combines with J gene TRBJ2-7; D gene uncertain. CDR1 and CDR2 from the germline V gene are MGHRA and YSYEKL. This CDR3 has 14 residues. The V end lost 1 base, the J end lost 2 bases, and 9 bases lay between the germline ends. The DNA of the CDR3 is TGCGCCAGCAGCCAAGGGGCCCTCACCTACGAGCAGTACTTC. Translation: CASSQGALTYEQYF.

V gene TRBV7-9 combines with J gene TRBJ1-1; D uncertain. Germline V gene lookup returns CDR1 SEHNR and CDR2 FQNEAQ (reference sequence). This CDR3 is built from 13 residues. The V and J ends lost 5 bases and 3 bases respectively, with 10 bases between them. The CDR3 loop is CASSIRGDTEAFF. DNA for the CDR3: TGTGCCAGCAGCATAAGAGGAGACACTGAAGCTTTCTTT.

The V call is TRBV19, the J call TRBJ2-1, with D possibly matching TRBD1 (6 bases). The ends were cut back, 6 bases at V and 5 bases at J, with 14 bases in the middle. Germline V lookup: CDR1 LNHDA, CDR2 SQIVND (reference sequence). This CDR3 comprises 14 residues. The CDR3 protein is CASRNPGQNNEQFF. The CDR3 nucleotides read TGTGCCAGTAGAAACCCGGGACAAAACAATGAGCAGTTCTTC.

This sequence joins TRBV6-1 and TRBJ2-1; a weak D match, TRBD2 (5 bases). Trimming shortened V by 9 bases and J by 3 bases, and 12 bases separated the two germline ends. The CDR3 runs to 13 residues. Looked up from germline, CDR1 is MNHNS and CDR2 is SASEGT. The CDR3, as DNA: TGTGCCAGTTGCGGGCCCTACTACAATGAGCAGTTCTTC. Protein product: CASCGPYYNEQFF.

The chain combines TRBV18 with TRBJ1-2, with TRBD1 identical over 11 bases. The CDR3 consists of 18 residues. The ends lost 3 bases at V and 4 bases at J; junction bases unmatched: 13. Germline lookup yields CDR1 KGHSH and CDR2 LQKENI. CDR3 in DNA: TGTGCCAGCTCACCCGGACAGGGGGCTACGGCTTCTGGCTATGGCTACACCTTC. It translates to CASSPGQGATASGYGYTF.

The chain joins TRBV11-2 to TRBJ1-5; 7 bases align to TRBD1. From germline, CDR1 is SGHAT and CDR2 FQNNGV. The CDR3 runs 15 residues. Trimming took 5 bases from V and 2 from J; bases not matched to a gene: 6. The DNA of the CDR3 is TGTGCCAGCAGCGCGACCAGGGGGGGCAATCAGCCCCAGCATTTT. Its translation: CASSATRGGNQPQHF.

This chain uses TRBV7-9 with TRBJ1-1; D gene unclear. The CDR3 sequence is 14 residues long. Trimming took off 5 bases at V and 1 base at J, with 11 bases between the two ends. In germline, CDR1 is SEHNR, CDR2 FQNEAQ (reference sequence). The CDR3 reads CASSAAGANTEAFF. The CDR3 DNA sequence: TGTGCCAGCAGCGCCGCAGGCGCGAACACTGAAGCTTTCTTT.

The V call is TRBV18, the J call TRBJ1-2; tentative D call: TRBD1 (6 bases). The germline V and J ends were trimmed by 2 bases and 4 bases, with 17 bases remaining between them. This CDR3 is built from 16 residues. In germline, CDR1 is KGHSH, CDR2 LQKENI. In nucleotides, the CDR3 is TGTGCCAGCTCACCATTACAGGGCGGGAGTGGCTATGGCTACACCTTC. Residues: CASSPLQGGSGYGYTF.

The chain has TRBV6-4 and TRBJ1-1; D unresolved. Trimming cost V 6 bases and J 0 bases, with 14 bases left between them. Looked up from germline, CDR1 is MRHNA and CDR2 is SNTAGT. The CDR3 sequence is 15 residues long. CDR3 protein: CASSPRRGMNTEAFF. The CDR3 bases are TGTGCCAGCAGCCCCAGACGGGGAATGAACACTGAAGCTTTCTTT.

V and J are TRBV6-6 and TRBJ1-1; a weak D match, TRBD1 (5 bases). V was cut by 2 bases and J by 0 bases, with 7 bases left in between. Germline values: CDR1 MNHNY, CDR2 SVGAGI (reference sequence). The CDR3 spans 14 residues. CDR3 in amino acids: CASSYQGMNTEAFF. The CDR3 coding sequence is TGTGCCAGCAGTTACCAGGGAATGAACACTGAAGCTTTCTTT.

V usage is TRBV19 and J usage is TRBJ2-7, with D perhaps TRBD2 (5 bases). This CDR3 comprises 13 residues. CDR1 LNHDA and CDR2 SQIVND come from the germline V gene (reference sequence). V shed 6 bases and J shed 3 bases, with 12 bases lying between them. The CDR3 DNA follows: TGTGCCAGTAGAGCGACGGGAAACTACGAGCAGTACTTC. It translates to CASRATGNYEQYF.

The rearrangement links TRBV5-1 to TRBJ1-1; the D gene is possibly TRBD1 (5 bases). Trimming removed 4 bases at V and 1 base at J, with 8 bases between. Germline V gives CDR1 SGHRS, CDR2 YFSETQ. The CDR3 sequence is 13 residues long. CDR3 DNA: TGCGCCAGCAGCCCCGGACAGAACACTGAAGCTTTCTTT. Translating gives CASSPGQNTEAFF.